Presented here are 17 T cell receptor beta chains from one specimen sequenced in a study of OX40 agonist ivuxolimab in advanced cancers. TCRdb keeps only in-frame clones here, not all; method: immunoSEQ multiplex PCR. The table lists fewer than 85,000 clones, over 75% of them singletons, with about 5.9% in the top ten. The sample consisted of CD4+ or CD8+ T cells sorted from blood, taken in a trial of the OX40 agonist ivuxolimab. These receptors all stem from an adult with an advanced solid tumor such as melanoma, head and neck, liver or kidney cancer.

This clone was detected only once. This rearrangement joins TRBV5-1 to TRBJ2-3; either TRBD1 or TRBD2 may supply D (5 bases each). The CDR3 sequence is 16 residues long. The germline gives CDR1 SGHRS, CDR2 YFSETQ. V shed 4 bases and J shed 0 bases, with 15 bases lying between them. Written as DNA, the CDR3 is TGCGCCAGCAGCCGGGACGGCAGACTTAGCACAGATACGCAGTATTTT. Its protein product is CASSRDGRLSTDTQYF.

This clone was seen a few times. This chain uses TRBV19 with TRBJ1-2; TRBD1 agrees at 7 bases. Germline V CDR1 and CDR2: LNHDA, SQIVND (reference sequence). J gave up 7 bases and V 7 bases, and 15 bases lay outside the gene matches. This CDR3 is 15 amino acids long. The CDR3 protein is CASTSTDRPEGGYTF. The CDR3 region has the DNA TGTGCCAGTACCTCGACGGACAGGCCCGAGGGTGGCTACACCTTC.

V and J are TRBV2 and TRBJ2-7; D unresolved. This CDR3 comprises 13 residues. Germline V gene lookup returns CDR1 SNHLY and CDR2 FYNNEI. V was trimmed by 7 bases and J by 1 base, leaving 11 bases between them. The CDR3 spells CASTAWDSYEQYF. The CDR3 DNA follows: TGTGCCAGCACTGCCTGGGATTCCTACGAGCAGTACTTC.

In DNA, the CDR3 is TGTGCCAGCAGCTTCGGCAGGGACGGAGAAAAACTGTTTTTT. It is translated as CASSFGRDGEKLFF. The chain uses TRBV11-2 and TRBJ1-4, with a tentative D call TRBD1 (5 bases). The V end lost 3 bases, the J end lost 8 bases, and 13 bases lay between the germline ends. The germline V gene encodes CDR1 SGHAT and CDR2 FQNNGV. The length of the CDR3 is 14 residues.

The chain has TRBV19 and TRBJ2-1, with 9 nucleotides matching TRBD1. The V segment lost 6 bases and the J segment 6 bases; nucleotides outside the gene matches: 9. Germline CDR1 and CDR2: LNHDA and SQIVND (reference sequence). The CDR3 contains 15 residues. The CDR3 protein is CASSPEGQGLNEQFF. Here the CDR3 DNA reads TGTGCCAGTAGCCCCGAGGGACAGGGCCTCAATGAGCAGTTCTTC.

The CDR3 nucleotides read TGTGCCAGCACCCCGGGGAGGGGGAACACTGAAGCTTTCTTT. As protein: CASTPGRGNTEAFF. This sequence joins TRBV11-2 and TRBJ1-1; a weak D match, TRBD1 (5 bases). Trimming took off 7 bases at V and 1 base at J, with 13 bases between the two ends. CDR3 size: 14 residues. Germline loops: CDR1 SGHAT, CDR2 FQNNGV. Using reference TRBV11-2 and TRBJ1-1 for the parts outside the CDR3, the full variable domain is EAGVAQSPRYKIIEKRQSVAFWCNPISGHATLYWYQQILGQGPKLLIQFQNNGVVDDSQLPKDRFSAERLKGVDSTLKIQPAKLEDSAVYLCASTPGRGNTEAFFGQGTRLTVV.

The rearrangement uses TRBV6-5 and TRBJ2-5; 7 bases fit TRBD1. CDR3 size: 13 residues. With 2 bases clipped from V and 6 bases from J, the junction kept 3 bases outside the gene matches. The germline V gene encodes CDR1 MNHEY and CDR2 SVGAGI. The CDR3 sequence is CASSYQDRKTQYF. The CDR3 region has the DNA TGTGCCAGCAGTTACCAGGACAGGAAGACCCAGTACTTC.

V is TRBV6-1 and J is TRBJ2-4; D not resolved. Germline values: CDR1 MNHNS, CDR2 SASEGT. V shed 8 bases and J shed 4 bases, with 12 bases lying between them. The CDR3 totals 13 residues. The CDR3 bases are TGTGCCAGCTCCGCGGTAAGGAAAAACATTCAGTACTTC. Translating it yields CASSAVRKNIQYF.

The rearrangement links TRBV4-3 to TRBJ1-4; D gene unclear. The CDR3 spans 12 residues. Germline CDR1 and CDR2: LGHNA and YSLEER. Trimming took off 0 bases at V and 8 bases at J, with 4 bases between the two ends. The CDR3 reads CASSQDREKLFF. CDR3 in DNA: TGCGCCAGCAGCCAAGATCGAGAAAAACTGTTTTTT.

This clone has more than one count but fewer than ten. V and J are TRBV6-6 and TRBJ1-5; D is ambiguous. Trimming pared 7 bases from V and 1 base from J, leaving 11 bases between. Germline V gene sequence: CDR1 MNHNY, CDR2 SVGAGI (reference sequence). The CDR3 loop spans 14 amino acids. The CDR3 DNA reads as TGTGCCAGCACCGGGGTGAAGAGCAATCAGCCCCAGCATTTT. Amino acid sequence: CASTGVKSNQPQHF.

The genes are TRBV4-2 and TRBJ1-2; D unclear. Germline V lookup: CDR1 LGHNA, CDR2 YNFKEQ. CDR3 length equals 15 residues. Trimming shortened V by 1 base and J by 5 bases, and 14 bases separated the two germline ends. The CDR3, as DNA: TGTGCCAGCAGCCAAGTCGTGCTGAATCAGTATGGCTACACCTTC. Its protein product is CASSQVVLNQYGYTF.

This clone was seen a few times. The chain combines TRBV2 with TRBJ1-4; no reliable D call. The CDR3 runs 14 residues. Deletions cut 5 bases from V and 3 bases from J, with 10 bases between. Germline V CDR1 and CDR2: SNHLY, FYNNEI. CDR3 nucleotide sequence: TGTGCCAGCAGTCCGGAAAATTCTAATGAAAAACTGTTTTTT. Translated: CASSPENSNEKLFF. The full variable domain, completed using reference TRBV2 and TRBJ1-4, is EPEVTQTPSHQVTQMGQEVILRCVPISNHLYFYWYRQILGQKVEFLVSFYNNEISEKSEIFDDQFSVERPDGSNFTLKIRSTKLEDSAMYFCASSPENSNEKLFFGSGTQLSVL.

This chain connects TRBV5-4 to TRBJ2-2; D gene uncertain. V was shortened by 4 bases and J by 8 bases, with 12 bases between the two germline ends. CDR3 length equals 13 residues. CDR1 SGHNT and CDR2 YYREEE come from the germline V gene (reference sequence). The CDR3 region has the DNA TGTGCCAGCAGCCCCACCTTTTCTGGGGAGCTGTTTTTT. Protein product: CASSPTFSGELFF.

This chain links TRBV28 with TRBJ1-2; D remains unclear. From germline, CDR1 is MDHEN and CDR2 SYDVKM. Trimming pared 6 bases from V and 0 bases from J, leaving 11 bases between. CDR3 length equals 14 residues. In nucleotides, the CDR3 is TGTGCCAGCAGCCGCGACGGCGCTAACTATGGCTACACCTTC. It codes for CASSRDGANYGYTF.

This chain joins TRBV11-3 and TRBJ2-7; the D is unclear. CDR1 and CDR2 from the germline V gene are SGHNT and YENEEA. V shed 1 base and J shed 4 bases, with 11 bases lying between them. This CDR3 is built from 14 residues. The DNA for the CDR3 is TGTGCCAGCAGCTTAGTGTCACAGTTATACGAGCAGTACTTC. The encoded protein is CASSLVSQLYEQYF.

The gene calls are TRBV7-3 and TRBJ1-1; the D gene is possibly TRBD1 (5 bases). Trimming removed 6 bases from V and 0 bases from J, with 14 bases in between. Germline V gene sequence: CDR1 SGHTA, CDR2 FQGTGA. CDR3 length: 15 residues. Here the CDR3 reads CASSRGRSMNTEAFF. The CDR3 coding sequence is TGTGCCAGCAGTCGGGGCCGAAGTATGAACACTGAAGCTTTCTTT.

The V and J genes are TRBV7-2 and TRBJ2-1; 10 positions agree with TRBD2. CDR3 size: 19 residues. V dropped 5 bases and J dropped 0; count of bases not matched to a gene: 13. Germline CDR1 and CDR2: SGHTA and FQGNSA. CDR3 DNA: TGTGCCAGCAGCCAATGGGGACTAGCGACACTGAGCTCCTACAATGAGCAGTTCTTC. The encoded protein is CASSQWGLATLSSYNEQFF. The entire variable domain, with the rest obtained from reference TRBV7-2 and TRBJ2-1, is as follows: GAGVSQSPSNKVTEKGKDVELRCDPISGHTALYWYRQSLGQGLEFLIYFQGNSAPDKSGLPSDRFSAERTGGSVSTLTIQRTQQEDSAVYLCASSQWGLATLSSYNEQFFGPGTRLTVL.